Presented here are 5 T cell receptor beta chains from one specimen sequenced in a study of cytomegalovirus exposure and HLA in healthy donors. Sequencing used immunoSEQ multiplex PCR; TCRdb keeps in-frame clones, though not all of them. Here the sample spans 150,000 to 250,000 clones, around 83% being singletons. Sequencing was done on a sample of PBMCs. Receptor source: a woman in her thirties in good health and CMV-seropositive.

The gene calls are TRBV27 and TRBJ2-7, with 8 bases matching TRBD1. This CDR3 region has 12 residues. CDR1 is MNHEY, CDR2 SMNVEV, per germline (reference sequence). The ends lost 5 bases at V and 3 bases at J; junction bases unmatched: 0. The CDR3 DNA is TGTGCCAGCAGTGGGACAGGCTACGAGCAGTACTTC. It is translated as CASSGTGYEQYF.

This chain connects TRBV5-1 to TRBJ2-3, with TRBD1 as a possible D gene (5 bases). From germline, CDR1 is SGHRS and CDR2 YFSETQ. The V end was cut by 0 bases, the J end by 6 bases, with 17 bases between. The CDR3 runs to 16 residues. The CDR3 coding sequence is TGCGCCAGCAGCTTGGCAGTGACAGACCTACGCGATACGCAGTATTTT. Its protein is CASSLAVTDLRDTQYF.

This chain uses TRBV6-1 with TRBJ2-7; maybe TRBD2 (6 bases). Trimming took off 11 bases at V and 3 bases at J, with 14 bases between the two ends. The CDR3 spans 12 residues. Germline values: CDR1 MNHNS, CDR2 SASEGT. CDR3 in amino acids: CASRDWDYEQYF. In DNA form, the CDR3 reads TGTGCCTCGAGGGACTGGGACTACGAGCAGTACTTC.

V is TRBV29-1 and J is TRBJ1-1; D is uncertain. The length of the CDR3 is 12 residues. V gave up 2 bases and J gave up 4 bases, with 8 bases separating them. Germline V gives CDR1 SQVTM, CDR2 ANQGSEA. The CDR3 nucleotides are TGCAGCGTTGAACCCCCAGGCACTGAAGCTTTCTTT. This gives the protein CSVEPPGTEAFF.

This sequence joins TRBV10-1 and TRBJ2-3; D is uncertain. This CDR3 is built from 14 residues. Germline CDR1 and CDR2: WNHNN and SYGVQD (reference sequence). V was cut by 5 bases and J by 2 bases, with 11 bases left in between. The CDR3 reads CASSSLLPTDTQYF. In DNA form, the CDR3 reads TGCGCCAGCAGTTCTCTTCTTCCCACAGATACGCAGTATTTT.